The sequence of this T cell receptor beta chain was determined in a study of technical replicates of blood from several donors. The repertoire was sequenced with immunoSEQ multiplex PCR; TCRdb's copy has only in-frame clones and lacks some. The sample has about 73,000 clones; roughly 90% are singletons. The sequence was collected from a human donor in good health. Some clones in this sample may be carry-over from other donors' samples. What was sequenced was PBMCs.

In DNA, the CDR3 is TGTGCCAGCTCGGTTCTAGCGGGGGGGGAGACCCAGTACTTC. Its protein is CASSVLAGGETQYF. The rearrangement links TRBV2 to TRBJ2-5; 12 nucleotides agree with TRBD2. CDR3 length equals 14 residues. Germline V gene lookup returns CDR1 SNHLY and CDR2 FYNNEI. With V trimmed by 8 bases and J by 5 bases, 6 bases remained unmatched.